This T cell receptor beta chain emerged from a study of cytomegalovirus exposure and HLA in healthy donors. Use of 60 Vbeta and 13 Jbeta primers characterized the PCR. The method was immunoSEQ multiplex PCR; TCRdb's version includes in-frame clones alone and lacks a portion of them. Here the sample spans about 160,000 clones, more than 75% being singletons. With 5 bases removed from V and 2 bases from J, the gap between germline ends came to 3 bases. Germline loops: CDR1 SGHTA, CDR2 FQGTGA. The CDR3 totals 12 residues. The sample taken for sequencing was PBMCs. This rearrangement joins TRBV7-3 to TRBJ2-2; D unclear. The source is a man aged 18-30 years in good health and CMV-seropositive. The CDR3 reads CASSINTGELFF. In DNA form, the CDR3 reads TGTGCCAGCAGCATAAACACCGGGGAGCTGTTTTTT.